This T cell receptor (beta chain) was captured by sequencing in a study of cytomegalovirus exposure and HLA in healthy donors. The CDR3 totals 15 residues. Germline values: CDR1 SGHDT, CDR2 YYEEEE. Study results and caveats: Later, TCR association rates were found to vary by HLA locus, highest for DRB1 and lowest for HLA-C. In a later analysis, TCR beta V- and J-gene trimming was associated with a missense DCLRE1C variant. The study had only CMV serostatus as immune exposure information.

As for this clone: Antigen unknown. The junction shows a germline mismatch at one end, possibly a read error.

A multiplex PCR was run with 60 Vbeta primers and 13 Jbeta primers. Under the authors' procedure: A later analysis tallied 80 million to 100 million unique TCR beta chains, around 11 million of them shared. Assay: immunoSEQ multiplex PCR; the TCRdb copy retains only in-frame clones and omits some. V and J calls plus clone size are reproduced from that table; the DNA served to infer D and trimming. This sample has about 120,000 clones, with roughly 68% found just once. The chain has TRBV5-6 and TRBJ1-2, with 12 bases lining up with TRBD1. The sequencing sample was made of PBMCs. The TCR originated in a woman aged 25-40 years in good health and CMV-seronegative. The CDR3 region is CASSVPGQGAQGYPF. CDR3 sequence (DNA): TGTGCCAGCAGCGTCCCGGGACAGGGGGCGCAGGGCTACCCCTTC.